The table lists the clone carrying this T cell receptor (beta chain) with a few counts. Its antigen is unknown. The sample is drawn from a study of beta chain features in type 1 diabetes. Researchers reported sorting CD4+ naive, central memory, regulatory and stem cell-like memory cells via CD45RO/CCR7/CD25/CD127/CD95/CD27. Study outcomes and limitations: Significant though moderate, a shortening of TCRB CDR3s appeared in all four CD4+ subsets of Type 1 diabetes patients. The naive, central memory and Treg TCRB repertoires of patients appeared to be more similar to one another than those of healthy donors.

V lost 1 base to trimming and J lost 4 bases, with 16 bases between them. Germline CDR1 SQVTM, CDR2 ANQGSEA. This CDR3 is built from 16 residues. The authors reverse transcribed all of the isolated RNA, so sequencing captured expressed TCRB transcripts. Deep immunoSEQ sequencing covered naive, central memory and regulatory T cell samples. Generated by immunoSEQ multiplex PCR, the TCRdb table keeps only in-frame clones and is missing some. This sample carries 150,000 or so clones, roughly 59% of them seen once, and the ten largest clones take around 0.08%. The chain employs TRBV29-1 and TRBJ2-2; D is unresolved. Material: naive CD4+ T cells from blood. The source is a man under 40 with type 1 diabetes. The DNA for the CDR3 is TGCAGCGTTGAAGTGGTCGCAATACCCTTCACCGGGGAGCTGTTTTTT. This encodes CSVEVVAIPFTGELFF.